This TCR beta chain comes out of a study of control samples from healthy donors and cancer patients. The CDR3 covers 13 residues. V lost 6 bases and J lost 2, with 11 bases in between. The germline CDR1 and CDR2 sequences are LNHDA and SQIVND (reference sequence). Measured with immunoSEQ multiplex PCR; TCRdb has only the in-frame clones, and not every one. The sample lists tens of thousands of clones; approximately 89% were seen once. This rearrangement joins TRBV19 to TRBJ2-7; perhaps TRBD1 as D (6 bases). This TCR came from a man aged 60-69 years with colorectal cancer. Material for sequencing was PBMCs. The CDR3 sequence is CASSLTGAYEQYF. The CDR3 DNA is TGTGCCAGTAGCCTGACAGGCGCCTACGAGCAGTACTTC.